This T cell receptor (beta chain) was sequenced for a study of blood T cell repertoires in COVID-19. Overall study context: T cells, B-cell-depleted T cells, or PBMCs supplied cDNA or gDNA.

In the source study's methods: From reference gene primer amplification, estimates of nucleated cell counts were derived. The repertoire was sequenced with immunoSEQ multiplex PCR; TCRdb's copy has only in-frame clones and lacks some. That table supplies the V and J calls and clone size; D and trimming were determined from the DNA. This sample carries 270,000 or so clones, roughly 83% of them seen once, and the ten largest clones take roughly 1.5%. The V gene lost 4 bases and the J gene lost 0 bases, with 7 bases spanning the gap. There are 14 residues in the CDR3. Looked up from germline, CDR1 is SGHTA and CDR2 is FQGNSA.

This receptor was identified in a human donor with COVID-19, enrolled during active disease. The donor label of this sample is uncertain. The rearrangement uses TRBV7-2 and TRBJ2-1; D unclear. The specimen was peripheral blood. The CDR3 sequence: CASSYEASYNEQFF. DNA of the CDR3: TGTGCCAGCAGCTACGAGGCCTCCTACAATGAGCAGTTCTTC.